This T cell receptor beta chain was sequenced in a study of blood T cell repertoires in COVID-19. The overall study: PBMCs, B-cell-depleted T cells, or T cells provided the cDNA or gDNA that made up the material.

Here immunoSEQ multiplex PCR was the method, and the copy in TCRdb shows in-frame clones only, minus some. Of fewer than 250,000 clones listed, 83% were seen once; the top ten hold nearly 5%. The length of the CDR3 is 16 residues. Germline V gives CDR1 LNHDA, CDR2 SQIVND (reference sequence). Deletions cut 3 bases from V and 2 bases from J, with 14 bases between. A PCR-confirmed or clinician-diagnosed COVID-19 case had contacted exposed participants within 2 weeks of entry. The chain carries TRBV19 and TRBJ1-5, with a possible D match to TRBD1 (5 bases). Sequenced material: PBMCs or T cells enriched from blood (not recorded which). The TCR originated in a woman aged 45-65 years who had been exposed to COVID-19. CDR3 DNA sequence: TGTGCCAGTAGTATGAGACAGCACCTAGGCAATCAGCCCCAGCATTTT. It specifies CASSMRQHLGNQPQHF. Together with reference TRBV19 and TRBJ1-5, the CDR3 gives the full variable domain: DGGITQSPKYLFRKEGQNVTLSCEQNLNHDAMYWYRQDPGQGLRLIYYSQIVNDFQKGDIAEGYSVSREKKESFPLTVTSAQKNPTAFYLCASSMRQHLGNQPQHFGDGTRLSIL.